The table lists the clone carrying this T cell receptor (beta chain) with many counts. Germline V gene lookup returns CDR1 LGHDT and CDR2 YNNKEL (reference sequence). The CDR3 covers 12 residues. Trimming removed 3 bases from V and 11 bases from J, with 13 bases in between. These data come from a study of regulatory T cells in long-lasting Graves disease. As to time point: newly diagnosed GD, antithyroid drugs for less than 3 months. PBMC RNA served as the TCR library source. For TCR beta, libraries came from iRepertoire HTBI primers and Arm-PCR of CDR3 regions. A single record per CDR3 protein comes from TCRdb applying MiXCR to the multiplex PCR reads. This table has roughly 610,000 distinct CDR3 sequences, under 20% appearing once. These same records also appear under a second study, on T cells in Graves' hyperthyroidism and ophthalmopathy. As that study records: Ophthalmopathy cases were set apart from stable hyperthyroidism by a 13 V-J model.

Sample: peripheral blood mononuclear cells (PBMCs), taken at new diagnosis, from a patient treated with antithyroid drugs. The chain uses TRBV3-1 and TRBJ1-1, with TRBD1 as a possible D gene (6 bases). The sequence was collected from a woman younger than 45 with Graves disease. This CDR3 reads CASSQDGTSAFF. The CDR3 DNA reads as TGTGCCAGCAGCCAGGATGGGACATCTGCTTTCTTT.